Listed below are T cell receptor beta chains from one sample, sequenced in a study of T cell responses to AZD1222 COVID-19 vaccine. Clones were sequenced by immunoSEQ multiplex PCR, and TCRdb holds only the in-frame ones, with some missing. The data contain around 120,000 clones, over 85% of them singletons. The starting material was peripheral blood, obtained 28 days after the second AZD1222 dose. The receptors shown here come from an adult who received the AZD1222 COVID-19 vaccine. Each CDR3 is given with its conserved first and last residue. D genes are given only for firm matches. Not all rows give a size; the values are once, few, many and, for expanded clones, a class.

V gene: TRBV11-3
D gene: NA
J gene: TRBJ1-1
clone size: NA
CDR3 protein: CASSREQGLDTEAFF
CDR3 DNA: TGTGCCAGCAGCCGGGAGCAGGGATTGGACACTGAAGCTTTCTTT

V gene: TRBV25-1
D gene: NA
J gene: TRBJ2-7
clone size: NA
CDR3 protein: CASSESKQATYEQYF
CDR3 DNA: TGTGCCAGCAGTGAATCTAAGCAGGCTACCTACGAGCAGTACTTC

V gene: TRBV6-5
D gene: NA
J gene: TRBJ1-1
clone size: NA
CDR3 protein: CASSRVKTEAFF
CDR3 DNA: TGTGCCAGCAGCAGGGTGAAGACTGAAGCTTTCTTT

V gene: TRBV6-2/TRBV6-3
D gene: NA
J gene: TRBJ2-1
clone size: few
CDR3 protein: CASSYSGGRNEQFF
CDR3 DNA: TGTGCCAGCAGTTACTCGGGGGGCCGAAATGAGCAGTTCTTC

V gene: TRBV5-1
D gene: NA
J gene: TRBJ2-1
clone size: NA
CDR3 protein: CASSESGGIYNEQFF
CDR3 DNA: TGTGCCAGCAGCGAGAGCGGAGGGATCTACAATGAGCAGTTCTTC

V gene: TRBV11-2
D gene: TRBD2
J gene: TRBJ2-3
clone size: NA
CDR3 protein: CASSLGSGTSGRADTQYF
CDR3 DNA: TGTGCCAGCAGCTTAGGATCCGGGACTAGCGGGAGGGCAGATACGCAGTATTTT

V gene: TRBV3-1/TRBV3-2
D gene: TRBD1
J gene: TRBJ1-1
clone size: NA
CDR3 protein: CASSTRTGAEAFF
CDR3 DNA: TGTGCCAGCAGCACCCGGACAGGGGCTGAAGCTTTCTTT

V gene: TRBV2
D gene: NA
J gene: TRBJ2-7
clone size: once
CDR3 protein: CASSDSEQDNSYEQYF
CDR3 DNA: TGTGCCAGCAGTGACAGTGAGCAGGACAACTCCTACGAGCAGTACTTC

V gene: TRBV7-8
D gene: NA
J gene: TRBJ1-1
clone size: NA
CDR3 protein: CASSFDRDTEAFF
CDR3 DNA: TGTGCCAGCAGTTTTGACCGCGACACTGAAGCTTTCTTT

V gene: TRBV7-2
D gene: NA
J gene: TRBJ2-3
clone size: NA
CDR3 protein: CASSLQGRGTDTQYF
CDR3 DNA: TGTGCCAGCAGCTTACAGGGGAGGGGCACAGATACGCAGTATTTT

V gene: TRBV30
D gene: NA
J gene: TRBJ1-4
clone size: NA
CDR3 protein: CAWRDWAELFF
CDR3 DNA: TGTGCCTGGAGGGACTGGGCGGAACTGTTTTTT

V gene: TRBV29-1
D gene: TRBD2
J gene: TRBJ2-7
clone size: NA
CDR3 protein: CSVTGGPSYEQYF
CDR3 DNA: TGCAGCGTTACGGGGGGACCATCCTACGAGCAGTACTTC

V gene: TRBV7-3
D gene: NA
J gene: TRBJ1-1
clone size: once
CDR3 protein: CASSSLGHTTEAFF
CDR3 DNA: TGTGCCAGCAGCTCCCTGGGACACACGACTGAAGCTTTCTTT

V gene: TRBV6-2/TRBV6-3
D gene: TRBD2
J gene: TRBJ2-1
clone size: NA
CDR3 protein: CASSYSSGAYNEQFF
CDR3 DNA: TGTGCCAGCAGTTACTCTAGCGGGGCCTACAATGAGCAGTTCTTC

V gene: TRBV5-1
D gene: NA
J gene: TRBJ1-3
clone size: NA
CDR3 protein: CASSDSRSGNTIYF
CDR3 DNA: TGCGCCAGCAGCGACTCACGCTCTGGAAACACCATATATTTT

V gene: TRBV29-1
D gene: NA
J gene: TRBJ1-2
clone size: once
CDR3 protein: CSVEGRYGYTF
CDR3 DNA: TGCAGCGTTGAAGGCCGCTATGGCTACACCTTC

V gene: TRBV19
D gene: TRBD1
J gene: TRBJ2-7
clone size: NA
CDR3 protein: CASSRDRSSYEQYF
CDR3 DNA: TGTGCCAGTAGTAGGGACAGGAGCTCCTACGAGCAGTACTTC

V gene: TRBV28
D gene: TRBD1
J gene: TRBJ1-4
clone size: NA
CDR3 protein: CASSFEGAGAEKLFF
CDR3 DNA: TGTGCCAGCAGTTTCGAGGGGGCTGGGGCTGAAAAACTGTTTTTT

V gene: TRBV19
D gene: NA
J gene: TRBJ2-3
clone size: NA
CDR3 protein: CASSIDPGSDTQYF
CDR3 DNA: TGTGCCAGTAGTATAGATCCGGGGTCCGATACGCAGTATTTT

V gene: TRBV29-1
D gene: TRBD2
J gene: TRBJ2-2
clone size: NA
CDR3 protein: CSVKSGTSGGELFF
CDR3 DNA: TGCAGCGTTAAGTCCGGGACTAGCGGCGGGGAGCTGTTTTTT

V gene: TRBV18
D gene: TRBD2
J gene: TRBJ2-1
clone size: NA
CDR3 protein: CASSPLAGEGNEQFF
CDR3 DNA: TGTGCCAGCTCACCTCTAGCGGGGGAGGGAAATGAGCAGTTCTTC

V gene: TRBV28
D gene: NA
J gene: TRBJ1-3
clone size: NA
CDR3 protein: CASSLGGARSGNTIYF
CDR3 DNA: TGTGCCAGCAGTCTTGGGGGCGCACGCTCTGGAAACACCATATATTTT

V gene: TRBV27
D gene: TRBD2
J gene: TRBJ2-3
clone size: NA
CDR3 protein: CASSRSGRASDTQYF
CDR3 DNA: TGTGCCAGCAGTAGGAGCGGGAGGGCCTCAGATACGCAGTATTTT

V gene: TRBV6-2/TRBV6-3
D gene: TRBD1
J gene: TRBJ2-7
clone size: NA
CDR3 protein: CASSYGTGFSYEQYF
CDR3 DNA: TGTGCCAGCAGTTACGGGACAGGCTTCTCCTACGAGCAGTACTTC